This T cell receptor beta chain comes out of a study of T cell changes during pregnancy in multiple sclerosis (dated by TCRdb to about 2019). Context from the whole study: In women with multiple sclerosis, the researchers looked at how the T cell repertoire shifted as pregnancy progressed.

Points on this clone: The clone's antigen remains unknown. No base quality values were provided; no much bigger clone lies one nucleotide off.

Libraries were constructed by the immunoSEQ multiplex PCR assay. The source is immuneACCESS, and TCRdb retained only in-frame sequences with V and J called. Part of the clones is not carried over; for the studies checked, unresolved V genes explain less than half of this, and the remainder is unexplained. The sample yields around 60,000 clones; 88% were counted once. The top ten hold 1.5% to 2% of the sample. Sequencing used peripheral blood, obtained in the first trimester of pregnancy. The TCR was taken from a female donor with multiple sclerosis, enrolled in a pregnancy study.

CDR3 sequence: CASTEGSTDTQYF. The DNA sequence is TGTGCCAGCACGGAGGGTAGCACAGATACGCAGTATTTT. The sequence joins TRBV7-8 to TRBJ2-3; possibly the D gene is TRBD2, per 6 matching bases. V sheds 7 bases and J sheds 0 bases, leaving 8 bases between their ends. According to the germline V gene, CDR1 reads SGHVS and CDR2 reads FQNEAQ. The CDR3 sequence holds 13 residues, the cysteine and phenylalanine included. CDR3 DNA only is kept here, 39 bases in frame from base 1. Supplemented by the reference TRBV7-8 and TRBJ2-3 proteins around the CDR3, the complete variable domain is GAGVSQSPRYKVAKRGQDVALRCDPISGHVSLFWYQQALGQGPEFLTYFQNEAQLDKSGLPSDRFFAERPEGSVSTLKIQRTQQEDSAVYLCASTEGSTDTQYFGPGTRLTVL.